This T cell receptor (beta chain) was identified in a study of cytomegalovirus exposure and HLA in healthy donors. Study-wide points: Analysis performed later showed TCR beta chains linked to HLA being more clonally expanded than equally common others.

Comment on this clone: What it binds is unknown. A read error is likely here: a far larger clone is one base away.

Losses at the gene ends were 0 bases for V and 10 bases for J; bases not matched to a gene: 8. The germline V gene encodes CDR1 LGHNA and CDR2 YNFKEQ. This CDR3 contains 14 residues. The PCR had 60 Vbeta and 13 Jbeta primers. Only in-frame clones appear in the TCRdb table, and some are missing; sequencing was by immunoSEQ multiplex PCR. The sample lists approximately 270,000 clones, 75% to 90% occurring once. This rearrangement joins TRBV4-2 to TRBJ1-2; 7 nucleotides match TRBD1. The TCR sequence derives from a girl aged 2-15 years in good health and CMV-seronegative. The material sequenced was PBMCs. The CDR3 coding sequence is TGTGCCAGCAGCCAAGATCGGCTGACAGGGTACTACACCTTC. Translated: CASSQDRLTGYYTF.